These T cell receptor beta chains were read from a single sample in a study of T cell repertoires in cytomegalovirus infection. No cognate antigen is known for these TCRs. TCRdb reanalysed the reads using MiXCR and keeps one entry per CDR3 protein. The sample contains roughly 990,000 distinct CDR3 sequences, roughly 31% of which appear only once. The sequenced sample was cultured CD8+ T cells from PBMCs, obtained from culture after CMV antigen stimulation. The receptors originated from a human donor in good health (CMV status not recorded). Some clones in this sample may be carry-over from other donors' samples. The CDR3 runs from the conserved cysteine through the conserved F or W. D genes are given only for firm matches. Clone size appears in some rows only: once, few, many, or a class for an expanded clone.

clone_size: -; d_call: -; v_call: TRBV5-5; j_call: TRBJ1-1; cdr3_aa: CASSSVEKYTEAFF; cdr3_nt: TGTGCCAGCAGCTCTGTGGAGAAATACACTGAAGCTTTCTTT
clone_size: -; d_call: TRBD1; v_call: TRBV12-3/TRBV12-4; j_call: TRBJ1-3; cdr3_aa: CASRSRQGAGNTIYF; cdr3_nt: TGTGCCAGCAGATCCAGACAGGGGGCTGGGAACACCATATATTTT
clone_size: few; d_call: TRBD2; v_call: TRBV5-4; j_call: TRBJ2-5; cdr3_aa: CASSLIAGAQETQYF; cdr3_nt: TGTGCCAGCAGCTTGATAGCGGGGGCGCAAGAGACCCAGTACTTC
clone_size: -; d_call: -; v_call: TRBV12-3/TRBV12-4; j_call: TRBJ2-5; cdr3_aa: CASSQILSETQYF; cdr3_nt: TGTGCCAGCAGTCAAATCCTCTCGGAGACCCAGTACTTC
clone_size: few; d_call: -; v_call: TRBV7-8; j_call: TRBJ1-5; cdr3_aa: CASSLFVDSNQPQHF; cdr3_nt: TGTGCCAGCAGCTTATTCGTAGATAGCAATCAGCCCCAGCATTTT
clone_size: -; d_call: -; v_call: TRBV7-6; j_call: TRBJ1-1; cdr3_aa: CASSLKGRRAEAFF; cdr3_nt: TGTGCCAGCAGCTTAAAGGGGAGAAGGGCTGAAGCTTTCTTT
clone_size: -; d_call: -; v_call: TRBV7-4; j_call: TRBJ2-3; cdr3_aa: CASNINRLRSSTDTQYF; cdr3_nt: TGTGCCAGCAACATCAACAGGTTGAGGTCTAGCACAGATACGCAGTATTTT
clone_size: -; d_call: TRBD1; v_call: TRBV18; j_call: TRBJ1-5; cdr3_aa: CASSPTGDLENQPQHF; cdr3_nt: TGTGCCAGCTCACCCACAGGGGATCTAGAGAATCAGCCCCAGCATTTT
clone_size: once; d_call: -; v_call: TRBV27; j_call: TRBJ2-5; cdr3_aa: CASSLSLTSGISPQYF; cdr3_nt: TGTGCCAGCAGTTTATCATTGACTTCCGGAATTAGTCCCCAGTACTTC
clone_size: -; d_call: TRBD1; v_call: TRBV2; j_call: TRBJ1-2; cdr3_aa: CANWDRKPYGYTF; cdr3_nt: TGTGCCAATTGGGACAGAAAACCCTATGGCTACACCTTC
clone_size: few; d_call: -; v_call: TRBV19; j_call: TRBJ2-1; cdr3_aa: CASSMGRGISLGQFF; cdr3_nt: TGTGCCAGTAGTATGGGCCGGGGAATAAGCCTCGGGCAGTTCTTC
clone_size: -; d_call: TRBD1; v_call: TRBV20-1; j_call: TRBJ1-4; cdr3_aa: CSARDGTGLANEKLFF; cdr3_nt: TGCAGTGCTAGAGACGGGACAGGGCTTGCGAATGAAAAACTGTTTTTT
clone_size: -; d_call: -; v_call: TRBV7-8; j_call: TRBJ2-1; cdr3_aa: CASSLAQGGGARGNEQFF; cdr3_nt: TGTGCCAGCAGCTTAGCCCAGGGGGGGGGGGCCCGGGGCAATGAGCAGTTCTTC
clone_size: -; d_call: -; v_call: TRBV28; j_call: TRBJ2-1; cdr3_aa: CASTWTGQYNEQFF; cdr3_nt: TGTGCCAGCACTTGGACGGGTCAATACAATGAGCAGTTCTTC
clone_size: few; d_call: TRBD1; v_call: TRBV7-6; j_call: TRBJ1-6; cdr3_aa: CASSREGQDNSPLHF; cdr3_nt: TGTGCCAGCAGCCGAGAGGGACAGGATAATTCACCCCTCCACTTT
clone_size: few; d_call: TRBD1; v_call: TRBV6-2/TRBV6-3; j_call: TRBJ1-1; cdr3_aa: CASGYGDSFRYTEAFF; cdr3_nt: TGTGCCAGCGGCTACGGGGACAGCTTTAGGTACACTGAAGCTTTCTTT
clone_size: many; d_call: TRBD2; v_call: TRBV6-1; j_call: TRBJ2-3; cdr3_aa: CASSDTPPLAGGTDTQYF; cdr3_nt: TGTGCCAGCAGTGATACCCCCCCTCTAGCGGGGGGCACAGATACGCAGTATTTT
clone_size: -; d_call: -; v_call: TRBV4-1; j_call: TRBJ1-5; cdr3_aa: CASSQVIDSNQPQHF; cdr3_nt: TGCGCCAGCAGCCAAGTAATAGATAGCAATCAGCCCCAGCATTTT
clone_size: -; d_call: TRBD1; v_call: TRBV20-1; j_call: TRBJ2-5; cdr3_aa: CSARLTGGVLETQYF; cdr3_nt: TGCAGTGCTAGACTAACAGGGGGCGTGCTGGAGACCCAGTACTTC
clone_size: -; d_call: -; v_call: TRBV10-1; j_call: TRBJ1-3; cdr3_aa: CASSDPGSRNTIYF; cdr3_nt: TGCGCCAGCAGTGATCCGGGCTCGCGTAACACCATATATTTT
clone_size: -; d_call: -; v_call: TRBV27; j_call: TRBJ2-1; cdr3_aa: CASSESRESSYNEQFF; cdr3_nt: TGTGCCAGCAGTGAATCTAGGGAGAGCTCCTACAATGAGCAGTTCTTC
clone_size: few; d_call: TRBD1; v_call: TRBV7-6; j_call: TRBJ2-2; cdr3_aa: CASSLRAGGDTGELFF; cdr3_nt: TGTGCCAGCAGCTTAAGGGCAGGGGGCGACACCGGGGAGCTGTTTTTT
clone_size: -; d_call: TRBD1; v_call: TRBV2; j_call: TRBJ1-3; cdr3_aa: CASSEAGQAITIYF; cdr3_nt: TGTGCCAGCAGTGAGGCGGGACAGGCCATCACCATATATTTT
clone_size: -; d_call: TRBD2; v_call: TRBV19; j_call: TRBJ2-1; cdr3_aa: CASSPGGAIYNEQFF; cdr3_nt: TGTGCCAGTAGCCCCGGGGGGGCTATATACAATGAGCAGTTCTTC
clone_size: many; d_call: TRBD2; v_call: TRBV7-9; j_call: TRBJ2-5; cdr3_aa: CASSFPGTSGGQETQYF; cdr3_nt: TGTGCCAGCAGCTTCCCCGGGACTAGCGGGGGGCAAGAGACCCAGTACTTC
clone_size: once; d_call: -; v_call: TRBV6-5; j_call: TRBJ2-3; cdr3_aa: CASSYSYTDTQYF; cdr3_nt: TGTGCCAGCAGTTACTCCTATACAGATACGCAGTATTTT
clone_size: -; d_call: TRBD1; v_call: TRBV5-5; j_call: TRBJ2-7; cdr3_aa: CASSDRDRVSYEQYF; cdr3_nt: TGTGCCAGCAGCGACCGGGACAGAGTATCCTACGAGCAGTACTTC
clone_size: -; d_call: TRBD1; v_call: TRBV12-5; j_call: TRBJ1-1; cdr3_aa: CASAGGAGGTEAFF; cdr3_nt: TGTGCTAGTGCGGGGGGGGCAGGGGGCACTGAAGCTTTCTTT
clone_size: -; d_call: -; v_call: TRBV7-9; j_call: TRBJ1-1; cdr3_aa: CASSFEAAEAFF; cdr3_nt: TGTGCCAGCAGCTTCGAGGCAGCTGAAGCTTTCTTT
clone_size: few; d_call: -; v_call: TRBV7-9; j_call: TRBJ1-5; cdr3_aa: CASSTGGVGQPQHF; cdr3_nt: TGTGCCAGCAGCACGGGGGGGGTGGGTCAGCCCCAGCATTTT
clone_size: few; d_call: TRBD1; v_call: TRBV5-4; j_call: TRBJ1-4; cdr3_aa: CASSSTGLDEKLFF; cdr3_nt: TGTGCCAGCAGCTCGACAGGGCTTGATGAAAAACTGTTTTTT
clone_size: many; d_call: -; v_call: TRBV7-8; j_call: TRBJ1-2; cdr3_aa: CASSLEGEGEQGRDGYTF; cdr3_nt: TGTGCCAGCAGCTTAGAAGGGGAGGGTGAACAGGGTAGGGATGGCTACACCTTC
clone_size: once; d_call: -; v_call: TRBV24-1; j_call: TRBJ2-3; cdr3_aa: CATSDWGAGNTQYF; cdr3_nt: TGTGCCACCAGTGATTGGGGGGCGGGAAATACGCAGTATTTT
clone_size: -; d_call: -; v_call: TRBV25-1; j_call: TRBJ2-1; cdr3_aa: CASSDERGSRSNEQFF; cdr3_nt: TGTGCCAGCAGTGATGAGAGGGGCAGCAGGTCGAATGAGCAGTTCTTC
clone_size: -; d_call: -; v_call: TRBV6-5; j_call: TRBJ2-1; cdr3_aa: CASSYSANSPEQFF; cdr3_nt: TGTGCCAGCAGTTACTCCGCTAACTCCCCCGAGCAGTTCTTC
clone_size: -; d_call: -; v_call: TRBV19; j_call: TRBJ1-2; cdr3_aa: CASTPARTYGYTF; cdr3_nt: TGTGCCAGTACCCCCGCGCGGACCTATGGCTACACCTTC
clone_size: few; d_call: -; v_call: TRBV29-1; j_call: TRBJ1-5; cdr3_aa: CSAGRENQPQHF; cdr3_nt: TGCAGCGCAGGACGGGAAAATCAGCCCCAGCATTTT
clone_size: few; d_call: -; v_call: TRBV27; j_call: TRBJ1-6; cdr3_aa: CASEGGAGSPLHF; cdr3_nt: TGTGCCAGCGAGGGAGGGGCGGGTTCACCCCTCCACTTT
clone_size: many; d_call: TRBD2; v_call: TRBV2; j_call: TRBJ2-5; cdr3_aa: CASNERGYQETQYF; cdr3_nt: TGTGCCAGCAACGAGCGGGGGTACCAAGAGACCCAGTACTTC
clone_size: -; d_call: -; v_call: TRBV19; j_call: TRBJ1-1; cdr3_aa: CASRTIFPPDTEAFF; cdr3_nt: TGTGCCAGTAGGACAATTTTCCCTCCGGACACTGAAGCTTTCTTT
clone_size: many; d_call: -; v_call: TRBV7-9; j_call: TRBJ2-5; cdr3_aa: CASSIPGARETQYF; cdr3_nt: TGTGCCAGCAGCATTCCAGGGGCCCGGGAGACCCAGTACTTC
clone_size: -; d_call: TRBD1; v_call: TRBV23-1; j_call: TRBJ1-1; cdr3_aa: CASSQSEGGKGSTEAFF; cdr3_nt: TGCGCCAGCAGTCAATCGGAAGGGGGCAAGGGATCCACTGAAGCTTTCTTT
clone_size: -; d_call: TRBD2; v_call: TRBV19; j_call: TRBJ2-7; cdr3_aa: CASRRLADRSYEQYF; cdr3_nt: TGTGCCAGTAGGAGACTAGCGGACCGATCCTACGAGCAGTACTTC
clone_size: many; d_call: -; v_call: TRBV27; j_call: TRBJ1-1; cdr3_aa: CASSFLPPKYNEAFF; cdr3_nt: TGTGCCAGCAGTTTTTTACCCCCAAAGTACAATGAAGCTTTCTTT
clone_size: -; d_call: -; v_call: TRBV10-3; j_call: TRBJ2-7; cdr3_aa: CAISPGSPISYEQYF; cdr3_nt: TGTGCCATCAGCCCGGGGAGCCCGATCTCCTACGAGCAGTACTTC
clone_size: few; d_call: TRBD2; v_call: TRBV7-6; j_call: TRBJ2-1; cdr3_aa: CASSLAQTSGAIYNEQFF; cdr3_nt: TGTGCCAGCAGCTTAGCGCAGACTAGCGGGGCTATTTACAATGAGCAGTTCTTC
clone_size: few; d_call: TRBD1; v_call: TRBV10-3; j_call: TRBJ2-1; cdr3_aa: CAISGLRQGPYNEQFF; cdr3_nt: TGTGCCATCAGTGGACTTCGACAGGGGCCCTACAATGAGCAGTTCTTC
clone_size: many; d_call: TRBD1; v_call: TRBV27; j_call: TRBJ1-5; cdr3_aa: CASSTGQAPFNQPQHF; cdr3_nt: TGTGCCAGCAGTACCGGACAGGCCCCGTTCAATCAGCCCCAGCATTTT
clone_size: few; d_call: -; v_call: TRBV6-6; j_call: TRBJ2-2; cdr3_aa: CASRTRGWGLFF; cdr3_nt: TGTGCCAGCAGAACAAGGGGGTGGGGGCTGTTTTTT
clone_size: -; d_call: TRBD1; v_call: TRBV5-3; j_call: TRBJ2-7; cdr3_aa: CASSLWDRVTYEQYF; cdr3_nt: TGTGCCAGCAGCTTGTGGGACAGGGTGACCTACGAGCAGTACTTC
clone_size: -; d_call: TRBD2; v_call: TRBV6-1; j_call: TRBJ2-1; cdr3_aa: CASSLPSGGDSYNEQFF; cdr3_nt: TGTGCCAGCAGTCTCCCTAGCGGGGGAGACTCCTACAATGAGCAGTTCTTC